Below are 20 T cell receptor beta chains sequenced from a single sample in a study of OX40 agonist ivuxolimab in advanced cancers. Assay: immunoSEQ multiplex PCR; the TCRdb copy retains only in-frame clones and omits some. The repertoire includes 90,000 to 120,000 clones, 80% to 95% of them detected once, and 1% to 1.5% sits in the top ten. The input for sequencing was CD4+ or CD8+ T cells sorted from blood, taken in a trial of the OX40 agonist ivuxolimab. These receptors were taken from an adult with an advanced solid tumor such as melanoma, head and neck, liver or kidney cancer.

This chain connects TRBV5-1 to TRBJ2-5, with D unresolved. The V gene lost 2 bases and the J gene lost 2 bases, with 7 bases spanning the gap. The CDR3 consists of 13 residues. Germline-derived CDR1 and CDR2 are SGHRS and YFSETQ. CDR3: CASSLWVQETQYF. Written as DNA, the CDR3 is TGCGCCAGCAGCTTATGGGTTCAAGAGACCCAGTACTTC.

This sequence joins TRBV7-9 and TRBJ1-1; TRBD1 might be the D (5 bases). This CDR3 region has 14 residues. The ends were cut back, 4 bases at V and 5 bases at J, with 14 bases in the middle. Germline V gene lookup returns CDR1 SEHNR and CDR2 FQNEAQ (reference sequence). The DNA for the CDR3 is TGTGCCAGCAGCTCGTCAGGGAAAGCGACTGAAGCTTTCTTT. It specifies CASSSSGKATEAFF.

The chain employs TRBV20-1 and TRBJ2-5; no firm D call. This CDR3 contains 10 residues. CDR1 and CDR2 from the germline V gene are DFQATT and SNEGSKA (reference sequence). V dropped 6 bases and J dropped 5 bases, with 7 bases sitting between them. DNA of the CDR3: TGCAGTGCACACGGGGAGACCCAGTACTTC. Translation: CSAHGETQYF.

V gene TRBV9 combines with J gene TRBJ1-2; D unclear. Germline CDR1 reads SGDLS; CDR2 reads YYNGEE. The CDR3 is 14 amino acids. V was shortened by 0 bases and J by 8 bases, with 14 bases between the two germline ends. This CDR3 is CASSVDRASRGYTF. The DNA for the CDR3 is TGTGCCAGCAGCGTAGACCGGGCTTCTAGAGGCTACACCTTC.

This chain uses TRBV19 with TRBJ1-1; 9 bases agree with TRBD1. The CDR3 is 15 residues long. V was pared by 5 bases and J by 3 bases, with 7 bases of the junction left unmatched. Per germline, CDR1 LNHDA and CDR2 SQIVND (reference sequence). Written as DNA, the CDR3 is TGTGCCAGTAGTGCCCTAGACAGGGGGGACACTGAAGCTTTCTTT. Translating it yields CASSALDRGDTEAFF.

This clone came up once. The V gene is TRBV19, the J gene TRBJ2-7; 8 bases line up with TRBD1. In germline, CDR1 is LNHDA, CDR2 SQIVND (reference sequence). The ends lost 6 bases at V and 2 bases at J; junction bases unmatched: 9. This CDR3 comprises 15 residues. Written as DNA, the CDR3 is TGTGCCAGTAGGCTACGCCGGACAGGGCCCTACGAGCAGTACTTC. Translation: CASRLRRTGPYEQYF.

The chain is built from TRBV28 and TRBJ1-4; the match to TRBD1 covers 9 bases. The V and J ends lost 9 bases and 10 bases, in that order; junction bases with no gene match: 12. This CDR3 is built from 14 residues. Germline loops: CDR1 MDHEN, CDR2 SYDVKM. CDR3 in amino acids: CASRTGALPGKLFF. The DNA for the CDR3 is TGTGCCAGTAGGACAGGGGCACTCCCCGGAAAACTGTTTTTT.

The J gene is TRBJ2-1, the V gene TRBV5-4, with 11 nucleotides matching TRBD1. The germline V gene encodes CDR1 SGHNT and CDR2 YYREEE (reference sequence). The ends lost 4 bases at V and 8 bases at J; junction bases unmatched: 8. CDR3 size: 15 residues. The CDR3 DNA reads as TGTGCCAGCAGCCTCGGACAGGGGGCTAGCCATGAGCAGTTCTTC. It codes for CASSLGQGASHEQFF.

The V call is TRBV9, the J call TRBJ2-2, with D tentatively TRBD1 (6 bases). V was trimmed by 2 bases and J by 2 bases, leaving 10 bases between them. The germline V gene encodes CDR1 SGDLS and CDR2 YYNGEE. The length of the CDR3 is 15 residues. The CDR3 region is CASSVRDTNTGELFF. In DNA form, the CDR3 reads TGTGCCAGCAGCGTCCGGGACACCAACACCGGGGAGCTGTTTTTT.

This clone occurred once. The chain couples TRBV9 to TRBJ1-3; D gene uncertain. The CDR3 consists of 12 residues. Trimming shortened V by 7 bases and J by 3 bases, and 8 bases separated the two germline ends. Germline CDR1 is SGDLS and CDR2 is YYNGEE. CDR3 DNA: TGTGCCAGCGAGGGTGGTGGAAACACCATATATTTT. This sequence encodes CASEGGGNTIYF.

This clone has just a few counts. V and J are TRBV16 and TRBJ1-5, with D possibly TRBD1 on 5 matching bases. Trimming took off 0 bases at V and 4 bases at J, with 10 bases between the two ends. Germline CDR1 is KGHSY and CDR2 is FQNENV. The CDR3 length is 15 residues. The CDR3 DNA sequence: TGTGCCAGCAGCCAATCCCCGACAGCGAATCAGCCCCAGCATTTT. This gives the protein CASSQSPTANQPQHF.

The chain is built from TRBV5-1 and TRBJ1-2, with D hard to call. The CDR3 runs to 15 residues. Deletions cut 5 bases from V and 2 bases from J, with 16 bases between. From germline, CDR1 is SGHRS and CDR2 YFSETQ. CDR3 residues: CASSGIGSKNYGYTF. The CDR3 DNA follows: TGCGCCAGCAGTGGAATAGGGTCGAAGAACTATGGCTACACCTTC.

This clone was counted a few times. The CDR3: CAWGWAGELFF. The CDR3 nucleotides are TGTGCCTGGGGATGGGCCGGGGAGCTGTTTTTT. The chain uses TRBV30 and TRBJ2-2; no clear D. The CDR3 runs 11 residues. V lost 5 bases and J 6 bases, leaving 7 bases between the germline ends. Germline lookup yields CDR1 GTSNPN and CDR2 SVGIG (reference sequence).

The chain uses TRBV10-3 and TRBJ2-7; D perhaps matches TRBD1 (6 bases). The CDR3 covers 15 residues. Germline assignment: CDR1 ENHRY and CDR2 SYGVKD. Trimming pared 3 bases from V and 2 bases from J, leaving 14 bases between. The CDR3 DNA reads TGTGCCATCAGTGACTCTACAGGGAATGCCTACGAGCAGTACTTC. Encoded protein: CAISDSTGNAYEQYF.

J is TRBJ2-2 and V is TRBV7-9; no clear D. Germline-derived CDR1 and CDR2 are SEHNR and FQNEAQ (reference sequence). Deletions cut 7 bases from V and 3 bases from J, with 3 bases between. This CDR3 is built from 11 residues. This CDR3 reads CASTYTGELFF. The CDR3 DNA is TGTGCCAGCACCTACACCGGGGAGCTGTTTTTT. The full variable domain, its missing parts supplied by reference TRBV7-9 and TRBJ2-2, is DTGVSQNPRHKITKRGQNVTFRCDPISEHNRLYWYRQTLGQGPEFLTYFQNEAQLEKSRLLSDRFSAERPKGSFSTLEIQRTEQGDSAMYLCASTYTGELFFGEGSRLTVL.

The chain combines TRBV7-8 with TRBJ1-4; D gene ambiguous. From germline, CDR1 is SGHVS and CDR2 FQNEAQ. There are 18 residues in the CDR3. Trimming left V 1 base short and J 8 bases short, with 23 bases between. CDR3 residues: CASSLGLLDRIREEKLFF. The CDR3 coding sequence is TGTGCCAGCAGCTTAGGACTCTTAGACCGGATCCGTGAGGAAAAACTGTTTTTT. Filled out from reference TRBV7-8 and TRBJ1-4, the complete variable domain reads GAGVSQSPRYKVAKRGQDVALRCDPISGHVSLFWYQQALGQGPEFLTYFQNEAQLDKSGLPSDRFFAERPEGSVSTLKIQRTQQEDSAVYLCASSLGLLDRIREEKLFFGSGTQLSVL.

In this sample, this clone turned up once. The CDR3 region has the DNA TGTGCCAGCAGACCCCAGACAGGAAAATACAATGAGCAGTTCTTC. Amino acid sequence: CASRPQTGKYNEQFF. V usage is TRBV5-6 and J usage is TRBJ2-1, with a possible D match to TRBD1 (6 bases). CDR3 length: 15 amino acids. Per germline, CDR1 SGHDT and CDR2 YYEEEE. Between the trimmed V and J ends, which lost 5 bases and 4 bases, there was a span of 16 bases.

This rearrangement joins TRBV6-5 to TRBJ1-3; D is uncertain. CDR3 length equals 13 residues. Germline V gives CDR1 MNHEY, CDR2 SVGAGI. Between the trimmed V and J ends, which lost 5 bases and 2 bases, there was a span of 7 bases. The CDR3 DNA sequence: TGTGCCAGCAGTCGTAGTCCTGGAAACACCATATATTTT. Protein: CASSRSPGNTIYF.

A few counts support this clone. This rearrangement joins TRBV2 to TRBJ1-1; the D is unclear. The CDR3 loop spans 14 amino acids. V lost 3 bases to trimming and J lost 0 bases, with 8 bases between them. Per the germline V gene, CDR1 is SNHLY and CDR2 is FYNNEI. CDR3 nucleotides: TGTGCCAGCAGTGATGGAGCCCTGAACACTGAAGCTTTCTTT. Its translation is CASSDGALNTEAFF. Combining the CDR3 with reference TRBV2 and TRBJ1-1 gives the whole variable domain EPEVTQTPSHQVTQMGQEVILRCVPISNHLYFYWYRQILGQKVEFLVSFYNNEISEKSEIFDDQFSVERPDGSNFTLKIRSTKLEDSAMYFCASSDGALNTEAFFGQGTRLTVV.

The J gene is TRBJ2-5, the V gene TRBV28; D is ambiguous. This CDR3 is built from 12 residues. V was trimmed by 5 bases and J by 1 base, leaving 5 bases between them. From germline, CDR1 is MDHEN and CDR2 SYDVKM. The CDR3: CASSASQETQYF. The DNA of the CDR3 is TGTGCCAGCAGTGCCTCCCAAGAGACCCAGTACTTC.